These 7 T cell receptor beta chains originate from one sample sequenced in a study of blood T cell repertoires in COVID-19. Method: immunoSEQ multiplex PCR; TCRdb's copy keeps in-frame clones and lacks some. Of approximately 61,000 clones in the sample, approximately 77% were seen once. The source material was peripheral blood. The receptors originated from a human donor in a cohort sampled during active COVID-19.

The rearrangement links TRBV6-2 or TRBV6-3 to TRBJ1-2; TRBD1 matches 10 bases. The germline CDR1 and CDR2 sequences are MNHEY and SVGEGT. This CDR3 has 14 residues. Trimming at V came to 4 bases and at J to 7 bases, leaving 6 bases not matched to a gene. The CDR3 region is CASSFRGQGTGYTF. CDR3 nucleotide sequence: TGTGCCAGCAGTTTCCGGGGACAGGGGACTGGCTACACCTTC.

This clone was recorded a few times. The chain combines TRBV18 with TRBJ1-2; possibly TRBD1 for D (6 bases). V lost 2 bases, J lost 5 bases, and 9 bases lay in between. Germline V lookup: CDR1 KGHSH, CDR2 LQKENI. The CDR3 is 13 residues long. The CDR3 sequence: CASSPGGGYGYTF. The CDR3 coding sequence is TGTGCCAGCTCACCAGGGGGCGGGTATGGCTACACCTTC.

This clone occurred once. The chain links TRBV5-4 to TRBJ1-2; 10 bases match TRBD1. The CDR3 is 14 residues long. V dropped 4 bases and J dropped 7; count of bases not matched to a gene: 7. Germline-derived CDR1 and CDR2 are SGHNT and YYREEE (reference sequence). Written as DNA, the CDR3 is TGTGCCAGCAGCCCTGACAGGGGGCTGGGTGGCTACACCTTC. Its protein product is CASSPDRGLGGYTF.

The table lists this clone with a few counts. The CDR3 protein is CASSSARLFLNSPLHF. CDR3 nucleotide sequence: TGTGCCAGCAGTTCGGCCAGACTTTTCCTTAATTCACCCCTCCACTTT. This chain joins TRBV6-2 or TRBV6-3 and TRBJ1-6; D call uncertain. V shed 4 bases and J shed 6 bases, with 16 bases lying between them. The CDR3 runs to 16 residues. Germline loops: CDR1 MNHEY, CDR2 SVGEGT.

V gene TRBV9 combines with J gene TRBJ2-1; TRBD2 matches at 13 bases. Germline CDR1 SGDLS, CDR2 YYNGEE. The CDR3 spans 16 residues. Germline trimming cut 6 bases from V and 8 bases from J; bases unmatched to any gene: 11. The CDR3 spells CASNPGLAGVVDEQFF. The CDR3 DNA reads TGTGCCAGCAACCCTGGACTAGCGGGAGTAGTCGATGAGCAGTTCTTC.

CDR3 sequence: CASSLWDRRQTQYF. In DNA form, the CDR3 reads TGCGCCAGCAGCCTATGGGACAGGAGGCAGACCCAGTACTTC. J is TRBJ2-5 and V is TRBV5-1, with 8 bases that match TRBD1. The CDR3 is made up of 14 amino acids. J gave up 6 bases and V 4 bases, and 8 bases lay outside the gene matches. Germline V lookup: CDR1 SGHRS, CDR2 YFSETQ.

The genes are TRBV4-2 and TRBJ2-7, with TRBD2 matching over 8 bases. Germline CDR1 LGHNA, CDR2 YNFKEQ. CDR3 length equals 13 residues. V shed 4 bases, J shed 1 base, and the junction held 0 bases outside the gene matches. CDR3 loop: CASSPGGSYEQYF. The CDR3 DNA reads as TGTGCCAGCAGCCCGGGGGGGTCCTACGAGCAGTACTTC.